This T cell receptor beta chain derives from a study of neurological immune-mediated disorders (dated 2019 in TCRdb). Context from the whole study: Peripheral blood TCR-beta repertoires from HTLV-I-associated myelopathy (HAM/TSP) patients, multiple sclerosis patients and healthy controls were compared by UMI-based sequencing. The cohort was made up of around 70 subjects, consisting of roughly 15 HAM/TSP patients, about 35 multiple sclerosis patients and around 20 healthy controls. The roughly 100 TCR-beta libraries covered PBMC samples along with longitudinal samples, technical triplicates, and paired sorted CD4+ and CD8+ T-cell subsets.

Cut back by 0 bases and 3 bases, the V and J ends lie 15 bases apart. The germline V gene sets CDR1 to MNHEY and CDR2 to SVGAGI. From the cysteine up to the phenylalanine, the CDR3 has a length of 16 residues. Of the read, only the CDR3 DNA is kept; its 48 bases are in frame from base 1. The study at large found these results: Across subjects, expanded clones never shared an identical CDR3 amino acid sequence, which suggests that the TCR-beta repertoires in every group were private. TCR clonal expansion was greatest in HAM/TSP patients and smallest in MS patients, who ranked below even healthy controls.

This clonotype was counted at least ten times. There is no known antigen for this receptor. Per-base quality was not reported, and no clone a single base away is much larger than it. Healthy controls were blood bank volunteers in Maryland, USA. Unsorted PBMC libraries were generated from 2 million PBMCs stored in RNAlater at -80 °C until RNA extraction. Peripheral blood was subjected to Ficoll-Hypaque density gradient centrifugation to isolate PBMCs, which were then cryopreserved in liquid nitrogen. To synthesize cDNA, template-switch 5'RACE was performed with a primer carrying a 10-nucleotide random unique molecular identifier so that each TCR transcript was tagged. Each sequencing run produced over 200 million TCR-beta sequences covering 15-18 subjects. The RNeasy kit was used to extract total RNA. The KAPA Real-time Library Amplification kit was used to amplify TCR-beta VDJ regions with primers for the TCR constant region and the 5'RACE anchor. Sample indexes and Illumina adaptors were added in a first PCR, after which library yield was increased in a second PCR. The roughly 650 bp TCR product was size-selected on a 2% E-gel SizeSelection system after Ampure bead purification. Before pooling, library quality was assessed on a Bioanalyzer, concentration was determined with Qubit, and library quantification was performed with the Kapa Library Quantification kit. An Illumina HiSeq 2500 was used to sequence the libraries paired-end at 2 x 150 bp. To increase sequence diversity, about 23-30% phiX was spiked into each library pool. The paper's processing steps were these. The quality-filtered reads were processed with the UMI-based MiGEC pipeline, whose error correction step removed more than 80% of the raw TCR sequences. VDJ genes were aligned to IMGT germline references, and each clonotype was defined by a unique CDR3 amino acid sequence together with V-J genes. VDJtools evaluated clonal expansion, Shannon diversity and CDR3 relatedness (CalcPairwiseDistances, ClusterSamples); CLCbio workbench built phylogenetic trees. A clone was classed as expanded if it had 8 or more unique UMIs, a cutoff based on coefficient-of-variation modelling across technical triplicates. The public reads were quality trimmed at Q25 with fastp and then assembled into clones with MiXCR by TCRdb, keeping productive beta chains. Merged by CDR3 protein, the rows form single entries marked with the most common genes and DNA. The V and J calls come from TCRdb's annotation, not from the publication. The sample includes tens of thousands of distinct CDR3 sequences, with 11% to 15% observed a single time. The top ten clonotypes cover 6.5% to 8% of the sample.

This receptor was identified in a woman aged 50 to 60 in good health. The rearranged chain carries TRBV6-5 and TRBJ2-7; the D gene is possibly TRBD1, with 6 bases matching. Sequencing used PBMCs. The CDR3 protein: CASSYSGPRTDYEQYF. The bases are TGTGCCAGCAGTTACTCGGGTCCGCGGACAGACTACGAGCAGTACTTC.